Given below is one TCR beta chain in context. The data were taken from a study of blood T cell repertoires in COVID-19. Study overall: Sources were T cells, B-cell-depleted T cells, or PBMCs; the material itself was cDNA or gDNA.

In the source study's methods: Amplification of reference gene primers was used by the study to estimate nucleated cell counts. Generated by immunoSEQ multiplex PCR, the TCRdb table keeps only in-frame clones and is missing some. The DNA gave D and trimming, while V, J and clone size come from that table. The sample has some 300,000 clones; 75% to 90% are singletons. The CDR3 is made up of 14 amino acids. Looked up from germline, CDR1 is SGHDT and CDR2 is YYEEEE. Trimming left V 1 base short and J 5 bases short, with 12 bases between. The origin of this receptor is a middle-aged woman who had recovered from COVID-19. Material: PBMCs or T cells enriched from blood (not recorded which). J is TRBJ1-1 and V is TRBV5-6, with D unresolved. The DNA for the CDR3 is TGTGCCAGCAGCTTGCGGGGTTTGAGAACTGAAGCTTTCTTT. It specifies CASSLRGLRTEAFF.